The 8 T cell receptor beta chains below were found in one sample sequenced in a study of neurological immune-mediated disorders. TCRdb recomputed calls from the 5' RACE reads with MiXCR, one row per CDR3 protein. The data show 55,000 to 70,000 distinct CDR3 sequences, roughly 3.6% seen once. The material sequenced was PBMCs. The receptors here all came from a man younger than 40 with multiple sclerosis.

The chain recombines TRBV5-1 with TRBJ1-3; TRBD1 might be the D (6 bases). The germline gives CDR1 SGHRS, CDR2 YFSETQ. The CDR3 spans 16 residues. V was cut by 4 bases and J by 0 bases, with 14 bases left in between. This chain's CDR3 is CASSPTQGLSGNTIYF. The CDR3 bases are TGCGCCAGCAGCCCGACACAGGGCCTCTCTGGAAACACCATATATTTT.

The gene calls are TRBV18 and TRBJ1-4; the match to TRBD1 covers 7 bases. The V and J ends lost 6 bases and 8 bases, in that order; junction bases with no gene match: 15. Germline loops: CDR1 KGHSH, CDR2 LQKENI. The CDR3 has 16 residues. CDR3 sequence (DNA): TGTGCCAGCTCGCGAGTTACAGGGGCGTCTGGGGAAAAACTGTTTTTT. Its translation is CASSRVTGASGEKLFF.

This clonotype appeared many times. This chain links TRBV5-1 with TRBJ2-5; D might be TRBD1 or TRBD2, each matching 6 bases. There are 14 residues in the CDR3. The V gene's germline CDR1 is SGHRS and CDR2 YFSETQ. V was cut by 4 bases and J by 5 bases, with 15 bases left in between. The CDR3 is CASSLVGGGETQYF. The CDR3 DNA reads TGCGCCAGCAGCCTCGTCGGGGGCGGGGAGACCCAGTACTTC.

This clonotype appeared a few times. The chain combines TRBV19 with TRBJ1-2; D possibly corresponds to TRBD1 (5 bases). Germline CDR1 and CDR2: LNHDA and SQIVND (reference sequence). The CDR3 extends over 13 amino acids. Trimming took off 3 bases at V and 2 bases at J, with 7 bases between the two ends. CDR3 residues: CASSIQGNYGYTF. In nucleotides, the CDR3 is TGTGCCAGTAGTATTCAGGGCAACTATGGCTACACCTTC.

In this sample, this clonotype turned up many times. The V and J genes are TRBV12-3 or TRBV12-4 and TRBJ2-7; D is uncertain. V lost 2 bases, J lost 7 bases, and 15 bases lay in between. The CDR3 spans 14 residues. DNA of the CDR3: TGTGCCAGCAGTTTAAGCGTGGCGCCGGGTGAGCAGTACTTC. It translates to CASSLSVAPGEQYF.

In its sample, this clonotype is medium-sized. The chain recombines TRBV10-3 with TRBJ2-2; 7 positions agree with TRBD2. Germline loops: CDR1 ENHRY, CDR2 SYGVKD. CDR3 length: 13 residues. The J segment lost 5 bases and the V segment lost 11 bases, leaving 8 bases of the junction unmatched. CDR3 amino acids: CASREGSTGELFF. The CDR3 nucleotides read TGTGCCTCCAGGGAGGGTTCGACCGGGGAGCTGTTTTTT.

On this clonotype: A much larger clone lies one base from this, so it may be a read error. This chain links TRBV9 with TRBJ2-5; D is possibly TRBD2 (7 bases). The CDR3 consists of 16 residues. Trimming took 0 bases from V and 3 from J, leaving 15 bases between them. Germline loops: CDR1 SGDLS, CDR2 YYNGEE. The CDR3 loop reads CASSVEGGKWEETQYF. The CDR3 DNA reads as TGTGCCAGCAGCGTAGAGGGGGGGAAATGGGAAGAGACCCAGTACTTC.

This clonotype was counted a few times. The chain joins TRBV27 to TRBJ1-6; TRBD1 matches 9 bases. Trimming at V came to 5 bases and at J to 13 bases, leaving 12 bases not matched to a gene. The CDR3 runs to 15 residues. Germline-derived CDR1 and CDR2 are MNHEY and SMNVEV (reference sequence). The CDR3 here is CASSPDGQGIWPLHF. CDR3 coding DNA: TGTGCCAGCAGTCCAGACGGACAGGGGATTTGGCCCCTCCACTTT.